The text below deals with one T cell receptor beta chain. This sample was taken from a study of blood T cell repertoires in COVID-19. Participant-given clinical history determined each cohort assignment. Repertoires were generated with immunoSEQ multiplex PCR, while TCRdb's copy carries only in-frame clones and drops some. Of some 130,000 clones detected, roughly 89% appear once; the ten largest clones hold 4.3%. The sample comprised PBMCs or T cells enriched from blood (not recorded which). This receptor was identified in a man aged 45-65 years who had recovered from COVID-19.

The CDR3 region has the DNA TGTGCCAGCAAGTTAGAAGGCTACACCTTC. Translation gives CASKLEGYTF. The rearrangement links TRBV6-5 to TRBJ1-2; no definite D call. This CDR3 is built from 10 residues. From germline, CDR1 is MNHEY and CDR2 SVGAGI. V was cut by 7 bases and J by 8 bases, with 8 bases left in between.